This TCR beta chain was found in a study of cytomegalovirus exposure and HLA in healthy donors. This clone showed up just once. The antigen is not known. Measured with immunoSEQ multiplex PCR; TCRdb has only the in-frame clones, and not every one. The sample lists over 150,000 clones, 85% to 90% occurring once. Study-wide findings and caveats: A few of the chains that were CMV-associated were confirmed in vitro to be specific for CMV antigens. The study put some 160 TCR beta chains on its list as cytomegalovirus-associated.

Per the germline V gene, CDR1 is MDHEN and CDR2 is SYDVKM. V was clipped by 6 bases and J by 3 bases; unmatched bases: 8. This CDR3 is built from 15 residues. This TCR was sampled from a man in his late teens or twenties in good health and CMV-seropositive. Material: PBMCs. The chain employs TRBV28 and TRBJ2-7, with 10 bases fitting TRBD2. The CDR3 DNA is TGTGCCAGCAGGACAGCGGGGGGGAAGAGCTACGAGCAGTACTTC. Residues: CASRTAGGKSYEQYF.